The text below deals with one T cell receptor beta chain. Its matching antigen is unknown. CDR3 length equals 14 residues. CDR1 is MNHEY, CDR2 SVGAGI, per germline. V gave up 2 bases and J gave up 1 base, with 9 bases separating them. TCRdb's copy holds only in-frame clones and misses some; the assay was immunoSEQ multiplex PCR. The table includes roughly 52,000 clones, approximately 80% detected once. Time point defined: week 23, last vaccination. Every vaccination contained 300 ug of the mutant IDH1 20-mer peptide and was paired with topical imiquimod. These data are taken from a study of a mutant IDH1 vaccine in newly diagnosed glioma.

The V and J genes are TRBV6-5 and TRBJ2-7, with D maybe TRBD1 (6 bases). The source is a man aged 35 to 55 with glioma. Sequences were derived from PBMCs, sampled from a glioma patient whose treatment included an IDH1 peptide vaccine. Here the CDR3 DNA reads TGTGCCAGCAGTTACGTACAGGGTTCCTACGAGCAGTACTTC. It translates to CASSYVQGSYEQYF.